This is a list of T cell receptor beta chains from one sample in a study of CD8 T cells in ankylosing spondylitis. Each CDR3 protein is one row after TCRdb ran MiXCR on the 5' RACE reads. The data contain 250,000 to 300,000 distinct CDR3 sequences, about 20% of them seen just once; the ten biggest clones take up roughly 7.4%. The specimen was blood, either unsorted or a sorted T cell fraction (not recorded which). The receptor source for this set is a male donor with ankylosing spondylitis or in good health (not recorded which). Each CDR3 is given without its conserved first and last residue. The order of the fields is V gene, CDR3 protein.

TRBV5-1 ASSLSGRANEQF
TRBV24-1 ATSELETQY
TRBV15 ATGTGAGLANNSPLH
TRBV7-3 ASSLQPGQARAQY
TRBV5-4 ASSLQISGYNEQF
TRBV12-3/TRBV12-4 ASSLALTGRATEAF
TRBV6-1 ASSRWVQGGSGNTIY
TRBV5-1 ASSPGHREDTQY
TRBV20-1 SARRGSHTDTQY
TRBV5-1 ASSVGLVNEQF
TRBV12-3/TRBV12-4 ASSLRQGSYNEQF
TRBV18 ASSPPGHSPLH
TRBV29-1 SVARGVGYSGANVLT
TRBV2 ASIKKTGGGTEAF
TRBV5-1 ASSLRDRGRNTEAF
TRBV12-3/TRBV12-4 PWGDRENTIY
TRBV6-5 ASSYYPRQGAGANVLT
TRBV27 ASSPQGSNQPQH
TRBV5-6 ASSTGTGRLAGVTGELF
TRBV5-1 ASSLVEQSEQF
TRBV7-6 ASSLGLAAGELF
TRBV7-9 ASSFGTGNGEQF
TRBV6-1 ASSEAGQQNQPQH
TRBV12-3/TRBV12-4 ASSTRPGDSGNTIY
TRBV24-1 ATSGGQGSSYNEQF
TRBV5-1 ASSPSGGSNEQF
TRBV5-1 ASSLVAVLGTTEQF
TRBV11-2 ASSLDGGGTIFTDTQY
TRBV20-1 SAIYPASGFHNEQF
TRBV4-2 ASSQDGTGGPADTQY
TRBV7-2 ASSAGQGYGYT
TRBV10-3 AIRGTGYNEQF
TRBV12-3/TRBV12-4 ASSSDRGFFGYT
TRBV5-1 ASSWAGGHTMNTEAF
TRBV20-1 SARGQAGGTEAF
TRBV20-1 SANPGHNEQF
TRBV12-3/TRBV12-4 ASSLGTTGDAF